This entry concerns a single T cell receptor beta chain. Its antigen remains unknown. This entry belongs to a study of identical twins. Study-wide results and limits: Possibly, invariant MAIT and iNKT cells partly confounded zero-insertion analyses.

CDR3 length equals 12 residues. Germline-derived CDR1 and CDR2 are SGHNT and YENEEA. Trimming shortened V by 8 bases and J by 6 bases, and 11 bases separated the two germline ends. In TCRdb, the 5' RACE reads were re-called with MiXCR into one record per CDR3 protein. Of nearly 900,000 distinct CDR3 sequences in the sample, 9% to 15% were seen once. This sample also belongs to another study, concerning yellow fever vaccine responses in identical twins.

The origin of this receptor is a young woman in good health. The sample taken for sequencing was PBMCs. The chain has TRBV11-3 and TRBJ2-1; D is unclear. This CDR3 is CASQPGSNEQFF. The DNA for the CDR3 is TGTGCCAGCCAACCGGGTTCCAATGAGCAGTTCTTC.